This T cell receptor beta chain came from a study of blood T cell repertoires in COVID-19. Cohorts were determined from participant-reported clinical history. Between the trimmed V and J ends, which lost 2 bases and 5 bases, there was a span of 7 bases. CDR3 size: 13 residues. Germline V gene data show CDR1 as SGHDT and CDR2 as YYEEEE. The protocol was immunoSEQ multiplex PCR, while the TCRdb copy is restricted to in-frame clones and leaves out a portion. The table shows roughly 340,000 clones, with around 87% occurring only once. This receptor was obtained from a man aged 40-50 years in a cohort exposed to, infected with or recovered from COVID-19 (not recorded which). The sample consisted of PBMCs or T cells enriched from blood (not recorded which). The rearrangement links TRBV5-6 to TRBJ1-4; D call uncertain. The CDR3 loop reads CASSFNTNEKLFF. CDR3 sequence (DNA): TGTGCCAGCAGCTTTAACACGAATGAAAAACTGTTTTTT.